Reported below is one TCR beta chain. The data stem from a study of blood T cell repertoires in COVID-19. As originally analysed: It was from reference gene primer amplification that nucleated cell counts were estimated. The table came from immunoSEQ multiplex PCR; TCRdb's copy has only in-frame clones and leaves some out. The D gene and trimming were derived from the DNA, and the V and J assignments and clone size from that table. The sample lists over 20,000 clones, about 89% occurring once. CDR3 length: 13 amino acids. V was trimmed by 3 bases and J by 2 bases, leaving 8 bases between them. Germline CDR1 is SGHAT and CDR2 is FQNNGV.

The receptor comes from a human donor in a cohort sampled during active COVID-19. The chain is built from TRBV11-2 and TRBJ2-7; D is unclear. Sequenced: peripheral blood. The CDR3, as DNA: TGTGCCAGCAGCTTTTTCCAGGCCTACGAGCAGTACTTC. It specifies CASSFFQAYEQYF. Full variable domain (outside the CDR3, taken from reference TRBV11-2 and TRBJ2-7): EAGVAQSPRYKIIEKRQSVAFWCNPISGHATLYWYQQILGQGPKLLIQFQNNGVVDDSQLPKDRFSAERLKGVDSTLKIQPAKLEDSAVYLCASSFFQAYEQYFGPGTRLTVT.